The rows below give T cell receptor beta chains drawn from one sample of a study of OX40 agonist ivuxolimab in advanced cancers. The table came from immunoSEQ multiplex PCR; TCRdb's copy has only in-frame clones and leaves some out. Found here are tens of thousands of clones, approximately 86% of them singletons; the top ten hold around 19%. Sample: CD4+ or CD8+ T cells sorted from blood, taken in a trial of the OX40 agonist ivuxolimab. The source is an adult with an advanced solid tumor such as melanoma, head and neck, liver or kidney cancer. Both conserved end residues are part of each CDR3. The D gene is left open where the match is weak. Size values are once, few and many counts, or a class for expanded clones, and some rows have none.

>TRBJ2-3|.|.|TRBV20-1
TGCAGTGCTAGAGACTGGCCTACGCAGTATTTT
CSARDWPTQYF
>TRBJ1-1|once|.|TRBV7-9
TGTGCCAGCAGCCATCGACAGGTGGGTGAGGGCACTGAAGCTTTCTTT
CASSHRQVGEGTEAFF
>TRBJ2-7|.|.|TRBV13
TGTGCCAGCAGCTTAGAGAGGGTCCCCTACGAGCAGTACTTC
CASSLERVPYEQYF
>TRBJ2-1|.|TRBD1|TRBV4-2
TGTGCCAGCAGCCAAGATCCTGAGGGGGCCTTCTACAATGAGCAGTTCTTC
CASSQDPEGAFYNEQFF
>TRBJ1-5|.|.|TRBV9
TGTGCCAGCAGCGGAGGGACCGGAGGAAGCAATCAGCCCCAGCATTTT
CASSGGTGGSNQPQHF
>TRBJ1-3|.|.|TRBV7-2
TGTGCCAGCAGCCCCCTCACGGCCCCCTCTGGAAACACCATATATTTT
CASSPLTAPSGNTIYF
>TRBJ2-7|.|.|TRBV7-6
TGTGCCAGCAGCTTAGATGGCAGCTACGAGCAGTACTTC
CASSLDGSYEQYF
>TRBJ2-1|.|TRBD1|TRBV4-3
TGCGCCAGCAGCCAAGACACAGGGGTCAGGGTCTTC
CASSQDTGVRVF
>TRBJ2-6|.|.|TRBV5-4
TGTGCCAGCGGGGTACAGGGTTCTGGGGCCAACGTCCTGACTTTC
CASGVQGSGANVLTF
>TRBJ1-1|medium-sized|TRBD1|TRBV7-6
TGTGCCAGCAGCCTTCCGGGACAGTCAAAGGGGAACACTGAAGCTTTCTTT
CASSLPGQSKGNTEAFF
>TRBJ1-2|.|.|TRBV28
TGTGCCAGCAGTTTGAGCTTAAACTATGGCTACACCTTC
CASSLSLNYGYTF
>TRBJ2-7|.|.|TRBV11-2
TGTGCCAGCAGCTTAGTCGGCACCTACGAGCAGTACTTC
CASSLVGTYEQYF
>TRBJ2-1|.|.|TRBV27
TGTGCCAGCAGGGTGACTTCAGTCTCCTACAATGAGCAGTTCTTC
CASRVTSVSYNEQFF
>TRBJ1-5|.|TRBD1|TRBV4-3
TGCGCCAGCAGCCCTTTCACAGGGGCCCAGCCCCAGCATTTT
CASSPFTGAQPQHF
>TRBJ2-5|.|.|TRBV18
TGTGCCAGCTCACCGTCGAGCAGCTGGGAGACCCAGTACTTC
CASSPSSSWETQYF
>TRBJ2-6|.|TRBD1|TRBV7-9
TGTGCCAGCAGCCCAGGGACAGGGGGGCCCTCTGGGGCCAACGTCCTGACTTTC
CASSPGTGGPSGANVLTF
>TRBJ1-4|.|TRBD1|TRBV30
TGTGCCTGGGAGGGACAGGGCACGGAAAAACTGTTTTTT
CAWEGQGTEKLFF
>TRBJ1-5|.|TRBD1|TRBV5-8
TGTGCCAGCAGCTTGCCGGACAGGCTCAATCAGCCCCAGCATTTT
CASSLPDRLNQPQHF
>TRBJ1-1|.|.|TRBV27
TGTGCCAGCATCGGACAGATGAACACTGAAGCTTTCTTT
CASIGQMNTEAFF
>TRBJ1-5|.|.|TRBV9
TGTGCCAGCAGCGTAGATGATAGCAATCAGCCCCAGCATTTT
CASSVDDSNQPQHF
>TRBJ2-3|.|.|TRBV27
TGTGCCAGCAGTTTAGTGGCCCGCACAGATACGCAGTATTTT
CASSLVARTDTQYF
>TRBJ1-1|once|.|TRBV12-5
TGTGCTAGTGGTTTGTCTGGCAGGGGAACTGAAGCTTTCTTT
CASGLSGRGTEAFF
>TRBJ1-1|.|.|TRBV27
TGTGCCAGCAGTTTATCGATGAACACTGAAGCTTTCTTT
CASSLSMNTEAFF
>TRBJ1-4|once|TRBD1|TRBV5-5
TGTGCCAGCAGCCCGGGACAGGGGGACGAAAAACTGTTTTTT
CASSPGQGDEKLFF
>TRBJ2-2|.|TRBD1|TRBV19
TGTGCCAGTAGTCTCTCACCGGGACAGTACACCGGGGAGCTGTTTTTT
CASSLSPGQYTGELFF
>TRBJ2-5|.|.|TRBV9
TGTGCCAGCAGCGCTACTCCCTCTCATGGGAAAGAGACCCAGTACTTC
CASSATPSHGKETQYF
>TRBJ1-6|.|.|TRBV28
TGTGCCAGCAGTTTTCCCCCCCGGGGGGTCTTCAATTCACCCCTCCACTTT
CASSFPPRGVFNSPLHF
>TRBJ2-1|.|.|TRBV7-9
TGTGCCAGCAGCCGAGTGGGGCTAGCCCCAGACAATGAGCAGTTCTTC
CASSRVGLAPDNEQFF
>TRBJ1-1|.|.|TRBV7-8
TGTGCCAGCAGCTTAGGGTCGACTATTTTATTTAACACTGAAGCTTTCTTT
CASSLGSTILFNTEAFF
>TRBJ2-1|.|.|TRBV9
TGTGCCAGCAGCGGGGGGGTGGTCGGAGGCAATGAGCAGTTCTTC
CASSGGVVGGNEQFF
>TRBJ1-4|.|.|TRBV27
TGTGCCAGCAGTTTATTGGGAGGGGCAAATGAAAAACTGTTTTTT
CASSLLGGANEKLFF
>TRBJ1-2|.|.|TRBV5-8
TGTGCCAGCAGCTCACCGGACTTACCTGGATTGTATGGCTACACCTTC
CASSSPDLPGLYGYTF
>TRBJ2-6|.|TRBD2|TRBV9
TGTGCCAGCAGCGTAGCTACTGGGGGAGGGAGTGGGGCCAACGTCCTGACTTTC
CASSVATGGGSGANVLTF
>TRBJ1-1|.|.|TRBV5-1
TGCGCCAGCAGCGAAGCGGGCTCGAACACTGAAGCTTTCTTT
CASSEAGSNTEAFF
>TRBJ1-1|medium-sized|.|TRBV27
TGTGCCAGCAGTTCGTGGGCGAACACTGAAGCTTTCTTT
CASSSWANTEAFF
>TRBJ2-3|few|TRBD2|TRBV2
TGTGCCAGCAGTGAAAGCGGGGGGGACGGCACAGATACGCAGTATTTT
CASSESGGDGTDTQYF
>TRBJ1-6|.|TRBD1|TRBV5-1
TGCGCCAGCAGCTTGGGACAGGGCTCGAATTCACCCCTCCACTTT
CASSLGQGSNSPLHF
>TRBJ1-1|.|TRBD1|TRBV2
TGTGCCAGCAGCTTCACTCTAGACAGGGGGCTTGAAGCTTTCTTT
CASSFTLDRGLEAFF
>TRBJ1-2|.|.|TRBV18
TGTGCCAGCTCACCGAGTGTGGAGGAACAGCTCAACTATGGCTACACCTTC
CASSPSVEEQLNYGYTF
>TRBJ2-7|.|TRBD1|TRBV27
TGTGCCAGCAGTTACTCCGGGGGACAGGGGGCCACCTACGAGCAGTACTTC
CASSYSGGQGATYEQYF
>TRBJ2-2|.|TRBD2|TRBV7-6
TGTGCCAGCAGCCCGACTAGCGTCGTGAACACCGGGGAGCTGTTTTTT
CASSPTSVVNTGELFF
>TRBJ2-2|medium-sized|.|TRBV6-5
TGTGCCAGCAGAGTGCAGGGCTCTACCGGGGAGCTGTTTTTT
CASRVQGSTGELFF
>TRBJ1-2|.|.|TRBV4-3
TGCGCCAGCAGTCCCAAAAAGCAGAAAAACTATGGCTACACCTTC
CASSPKKQKNYGYTF
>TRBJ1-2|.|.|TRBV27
TGTGCCAGCAGTTTACAAGGGTATCCCCACGACTATGGCTACACCTTC
CASSLQGYPHDYGYTF
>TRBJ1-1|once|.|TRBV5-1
TGCGCCAGCAGCTCCTGGACATCCGGGAGGAACACTGAAGCTTTCTTT
CASSSWTSGRNTEAFF
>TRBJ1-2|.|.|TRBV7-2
TGTGCCAGCAGCTTAATAGGGCTGCAGGCCTTC
CASSLIGLQAF
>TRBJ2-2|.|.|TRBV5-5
TGTGCCAGCAGCCCAGGTTATGTGGGCACCGGGGAGCTGTTTTTT
CASSPGYVGTGELFF
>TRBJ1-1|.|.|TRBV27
TGTGCCAGCAGTTTATGGGCCGGACAGCACACTGAAGCTTTCTTT
CASSLWAGQHTEAFF
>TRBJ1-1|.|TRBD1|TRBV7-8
TGTGCCAGCAGCTTAGACAGGGGGGCTGAAGCTTTCTTT
CASSLDRGAEAFF
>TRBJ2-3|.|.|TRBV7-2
TGTGCCAGCAGCCCAGCGGAGCGGGTCACAGATACGCAGTATTTT
CASSPAERVTDTQYF
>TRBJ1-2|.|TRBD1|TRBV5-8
TGTGCCAGCAGCTTGGTAGAGACAGGGGGGAGCTATGGCTACACCTTC
CASSLVETGGSYGYTF
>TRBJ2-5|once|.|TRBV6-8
TGTGCCAGAGTCGGGGTCCGGGAGACCCAGTACTTC
CARVGVRETQYF
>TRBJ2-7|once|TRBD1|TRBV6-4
TGTGCCAGCAGTGACTCCGGACAGGGGGCCGAGCAGTACTTC
CASSDSGQGAEQYF
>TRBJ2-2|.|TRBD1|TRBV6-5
TGTGCCAGCAGTTACCCGGACAGGGGGAACACCGGGGAGCTGTTTTTT
CASSYPDRGNTGELFF